This note documents a single T cell receptor beta chain sequence. This entry is derived from a study of OX40 agonist ivuxolimab in advanced cancers. Study at large: Administration of intravenous ivuxolimab to patients occurred every 2 weeks at 0.01 to 10 mg/kg. Partial responses were achieved by three patients, one with hepatocellular carcinoma and two with cutaneous melanoma. Among those enrolled, mean age was approximately 62 years (range about 23 to 80) and 75% to 85% were male.

The V segment lost 4 bases and the J segment 1 base; nucleotides outside the gene matches: 7. CDR1 and CDR2 (germline): SGDLS, YYNGEE. The CDR3 contains 17 residues. Sequenced by immunoSEQ multiplex PCR; TCRdb stores in-frame clones only, minus some. The repertoire holds about 73,000 clones, with 88% as singletons. This chain joins TRBV9 and TRBJ2-5, with 13 bases that match TRBD2. The source material was CD4+ or CD8+ T cells sorted from blood, sampled in a trial of the OX40 agonist ivuxolimab. This TCR was sampled from an adult with an advanced solid tumor such as melanoma, head and neck, liver or kidney cancer. The DNA for the CDR3 is TGTGCCAGCAGCCCTCTGGGACTAGCGGGGCTCCAAGAGACCCAGTACTTC. It codes for CASSPLGLAGLQETQYF.